The text below deals with one TCR beta chain. The target antigen is unknown. Germline CDR1 SGDLS, CDR2 YYNGEE. Trimming left V 0 bases short and J 6 bases short, with 21 bases between. This CDR3 has 18 amino acids. The data were taken from a study of response to subunit inactivated influenza vaccine. Points from the study as a whole: The authors put forward the suggestion that each seasonal influenza vaccination may bring in only a limited number of new T cells.

A single record per CDR3 protein comes from TCRdb applying MiXCR to the RT-PCR reads. The data show around 320,000 distinct CDR3 sequences, around 20% seen once. The chain links TRBV9 to TRBJ1-4; no clear D. This sequence was found in a man aged 45 to 75 who received an inactivated influenza vaccine. This material consisted of PBMCs from blood, taken approximately 22 months after vaccination. CDR3 residues: CASSVGRLASGNDEKLFF. The CDR3 nucleotides read TGTGCCAGCAGCGTAGGTCGATTAGCGTCGGGGAATGATGAAAAACTGTTTTTT.